This section outlines one TCR beta chain sequence together with its context. Its antigen is unknown. A read error may account for a junction end that differs from germline. These data belong to a study of cytomegalovirus exposure and HLA in healthy donors. Overall study findings and caveats: Accounts indicate the classifier identified cytomegalovirus status with strong specificity and sensitivity.

The assay was immunoSEQ multiplex PCR, and TCRdb's table has in-frame clones only and misses some. Of approximately 300,000 clones in the sample, 86% were seen once. CDR1 and CDR2 from the germline V gene are MNHNS and SASEGT. The CDR3 covers 17 residues. The receptor was derived from a woman younger than 35 in good health and CMV-seronegative. The chain is built from TRBV6-1 and TRBJ2-2; 7 nucleotides align to TRBD2. Source material: PBMCs. The CDR3 sequence: CASSQAPSGTNTGELFF. DNA for the CDR3: TGTGCCAGCAGTCAAGCCCCGAGCGGGACCAACACCGGGGAGCTGTTTTTT.